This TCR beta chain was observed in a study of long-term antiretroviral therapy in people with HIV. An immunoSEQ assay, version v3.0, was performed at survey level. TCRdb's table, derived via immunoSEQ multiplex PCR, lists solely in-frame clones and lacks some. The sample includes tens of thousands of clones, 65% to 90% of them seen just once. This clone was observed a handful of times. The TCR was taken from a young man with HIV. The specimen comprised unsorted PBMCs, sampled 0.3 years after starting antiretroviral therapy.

CDR3 bases: TGCGCCAGCAGCAGTCCAGGGGGGTTGGAGCAGTACTTC. Its protein product is CASSSPGGLEQYF. The chain links TRBV5-1 to TRBJ2-7, with D tentatively TRBD1 (7 bases). V lost 4 bases to trimming and J lost 7 bases, with 15 bases between them. Germline V gives CDR1 SGHRS, CDR2 YFSETQ. This CDR3 region has 13 residues.